This TCR beta chain came from a study of cytomegalovirus exposure and HLA in healthy donors. V lost 3 bases to trimming and J lost 6 bases; unmatched junction nucleotides: 1. The CDR3 length is 13 residues. Germline loops: CDR1 SGHTA, CDR2 FQGNSA. 60 Vbeta and 13 Jbeta primers were used in PCR. Assay used: immunoSEQ multiplex PCR; TCRdb lists only in-frame clones, some missing. The table includes nearly 200,000 clones, about four fifths detected once. Material: PBMCs. The chain carries TRBV7-2 and TRBJ1-2; 10 nucleotides align to TRBD1. The TCR was taken from a boy younger than 10 in good health and CMV-seronegative. The CDR3, as DNA: TGTGCCAGCAGCTTGACAGGGGGCCATGGCTACACCTTC. It is translated as CASSLTGGHGYTF.